These 16 T cell receptor beta chains share one sample of origin, sequenced in a study of control samples from healthy donors and cancer patients. Assay: immunoSEQ multiplex PCR; the TCRdb copy retains only in-frame clones and omits some. The sample has 100,000 to 150,000 clones, almost 95% seen once. The sequenced sample consisted of PBMCs. These receptors came from a man aged 80 or over with head and neck cancer.

This chain uses TRBV3-1 (or the pseudogene TRBV3-2) with TRBJ2-7, with a weak D call TRBD2 (6 bases). This CDR3 has 15 amino acids. The germline CDR1 and CDR2 sequences are LGHDT and YNNKEL (reference sequence). The V and J ends lost 0 bases and 1 base respectively, with 10 bases between them. The CDR3 is CASSQEGGVSYEQYF. CDR3 nucleotide sequence: TGTGCCAGCAGCCAAGAGGGGGGAGTATCCTACGAGCAGTACTTC.

This rearrangement joins TRBV30 to TRBJ2-7; D possibly corresponds to TRBD2 (5 bases). Germline CDR1 reads GTSNPN; CDR2 reads SVGIG (reference sequence). The CDR3 is 12 residues long. The V gene lost 4 bases and the J gene lost 4 bases, with 11 bases spanning the gap. As DNA, the CDR3 is TGTGCCTGGACGAGGGCAGGATACGAGCAGTACTTC. Protein product: CAWTRAGYEQYF.

The rearrangement joins TRBV11-2 to TRBJ2-3, with TRBD2 identical over 13 bases. Per germline, CDR1 SGHAT and CDR2 FQNNGV. The CDR3 totals 17 residues. V lost 5 bases and J lost 1; bases outside the gene matches: 6. CDR3: CASSARTSGGRTDTQYF. The CDR3 bases are TGTGCCAGCAGCGCCCGGACTAGCGGGGGCCGCACAGATACGCAGTATTTT. The variable domain in full, completed from reference TRBV11-2 and TRBJ2-3, reads EAGVAQSPRYKIIEKRQSVAFWCNPISGHATLYWYQQILGQGPKLLIQFQNNGVVDDSQLPKDRFSAERLKGVDSTLKIQPAKLEDSAVYLCASSARTSGGRTDTQYFGPGTRLTVL.

This clone was picked up a small number of times. The J gene is TRBJ2-1, the V gene TRBV5-1, with D perhaps given as TRBD1 or TRBD2 (5 bases each). Between the trimmed V and J ends, which lost 3 bases and 2 bases, there was a span of 18 bases. Germline-derived CDR1 and CDR2 are SGHRS and YFSETQ. The CDR3 has 17 residues. The DNA for the CDR3 is TGCGCCAGCAGCTGGGGGAGTTGGGGGAACACCTACAATGAGCAGTTCTTC. Translated, it gives CASSWGSWGNTYNEQFF.

This chain joins TRBV6-6 and TRBJ1-1, with a possible D match to TRBD1 (5 bases). Deletions cut 2 bases from V and 3 bases from J, with 13 bases between. The CDR3 sequence is 15 residues long. The germline CDR1 and CDR2 sequences are MNHNY and SVGAGI (reference sequence). The CDR3 region has the DNA TGTGCCAGCAGTTACGGACGCCGGGGGGACACTGAAGCTTTCTTT. This translates into CASSYGRRGDTEAFF.

This chain joins TRBV5-4 and TRBJ2-2; TRBD1 or TRBD2 may be the D gene (5 bases each). Trimming removed 0 bases at V and 4 bases at J, with 16 bases between. The CDR3 runs to 17 residues. Germline values: CDR1 SGHNT, CDR2 YYREEE (reference sequence). In nucleotides, the CDR3 is TGTGCCAGCAGCTTGGGGGGGTTCGAGGGTGTCACCGGGGAGCTGTTTTTT. Its translation is CASSLGGFEGVTGELFF.

The chain uses TRBV14 and TRBJ1-6; 7 nucleotides agree with TRBD1. Germline-derived CDR1 and CDR2 are SGHDN and FVKESK. The CDR3 runs 15 residues. The V gene end was trimmed by 5 bases and the J gene end by 6 bases; junction bases not matched to a gene: 7. DNA for the CDR3: TGTGCCAGCAGCGACAGGGTAAGGGGTAATTCACCCCTCCACTTT. Protein: CASSDRVRGNSPLHF.

V gene TRBV28 combines with J gene TRBJ1-5; D is undetermined. Germline V CDR1 and CDR2: MDHEN, SYDVKM. CDR3 length: 13 residues. V gave up 5 bases and J gave up 6 bases, with 11 bases separating them. For the CDR3, the DNA is TGTGCCAGCAGTCCGGTCCGGGGTCAGCCCCAGCATTTT. This encodes CASSPVRGQPQHF.

The chain joins TRBV6-5 to TRBJ1-1, with TRBD1 identical over 9 bases. This CDR3 region has 12 residues. CDR1 and CDR2 (germline): MNHEY, SVGAGI. V lost 10 bases, J lost 6 bases, and 6 bases stayed unmatched. In DNA form, the CDR3 reads TGTGCCACCAACAGACAGGGGGCTGAAGCTTTCTTT. Translating it yields CATNRQGAEAFF.

The CDR3 DNA reads as TGTGCCACCGAGGCGGGAGACACAGATACGCAGTATTTT. Translation: CATEAGDTDTQYF. The V and J genes are TRBV10-3 and TRBJ2-3, with TRBD2 matching over 7 bases. This CDR3 comprises 13 residues. The J segment lost 2 bases and the V segment lost 10 bases, leaving 6 bases of the junction unmatched. Germline lookup yields CDR1 ENHRY and CDR2 SYGVKD.

The chain has TRBV7-9 and TRBJ2-5; 9 positions agree with TRBD1. With 4 bases clipped from V and 4 bases from J, the junction kept 10 bases outside the gene matches. The length of the CDR3 is 16 residues. The germline gives CDR1 SEHNR, CDR2 FQNEAQ (reference sequence). CDR3 sequence reads: CASSYNPGQGSETQYF. The CDR3 region has the DNA TGTGCCAGCAGCTACAACCCGGGACAGGGATCAGAGACCCAGTACTTC.

The gene calls are TRBV6-4 and TRBJ2-1; 11 bases agree with TRBD2. V lost 3 bases to trimming and J lost 6 bases; unmatched junction nucleotides: 1. The V gene's germline CDR1 is MRHNA and CDR2 SNTAGT. CDR3 length: 14 residues. CDR3 in DNA: TGTGCCAGCAGTGAGGGGACTAGCGGCAATGAGCAGTTCTTC. Its translation: CASSEGTSGNEQFF.

The chain recombines TRBV19 with TRBJ2-5; D perhaps matches TRBD1 (6 bases). CDR3 length: 14 residues. The V end was cut by 5 bases, the J end by 5 bases, with 15 bases between. Germline assignment: CDR1 LNHDA and CDR2 SQIVND (reference sequence). In nucleotides, the CDR3 is TGTGCCAGTAGTGTCACCGGACAGCGGGAGACCCAGTACTTC. The encoded protein is CASSVTGQRETQYF.

V usage is TRBV7-7 and J usage is TRBJ2-5; D not certain. CDR3 length equals 12 residues. Germline V gene sequence: CDR1 SSHAT, CDR2 FNYEAQ (reference sequence). V was cut by 0 bases and J by 4 bases, with 3 bases left in between. CDR3 nucleotides: TGTGCCAGCAGCTTAGCCGGAGAGACCCAGTACTTC. It translates to CASSLAGETQYF.

The chain uses TRBV5-1 and TRBJ1-6, with 9 bases that match TRBD1. V was pared by 2 bases and J by 6 bases, with 3 bases of the junction left unmatched. Germline V gene data show CDR1 as SGHRS and CDR2 as YFSETQ. This CDR3 is 15 amino acids long. CDR3 coding DNA: TGCGCCAGCAGCTTACAGGGGGCCATTAATTCACCCCTCCACTTT. Its translation: CASSLQGAINSPLHF.

V is TRBV30 and J is TRBJ1-6; D is unresolved. The CDR3 is made up of 13 amino acids. The germline V gene encodes CDR1 GTSNPN and CDR2 SVGIG (reference sequence). V shed 3 bases and J shed 5 bases, with 8 bases lying between them. CDR3 DNA: TGTGCCTGGAGAGATTCCAATAATTCACCCCTCCACTTT. Its protein is CAWRDSNNSPLHF.